Listed here are 9 T cell receptor beta chains from one sample, sequenced in a study of T cells in Graves' hyperthyroidism and ophthalmopathy. Amplified TCR beta CDR3 regions came from RNA transcripts. The TCR CDR3 first-round RT-PCR relied on the HTBI primer set. MiXCR was run by TCRdb on the multiplex PCR reads, yielding one entry per CDR3 protein. The sample consists of about 640,000 distinct CDR3 sequences, more than 14% of them appearing once. Sequencing input: blood. All receptors come from a woman between 45 and 65 years old with Graves' ophthalmopathy.

The sample holds many counts of this clonotype. The rearrangement joins TRBV7-9 to TRBJ1-1; a weak D match, TRBD1 (5 bases). Trimming removed 1 base at V and 3 bases at J, with 9 bases between. The CDR3 is 14 residues long. Germline V CDR1 and CDR2: SEHNR, FQNEAQ (reference sequence). The CDR3 spells CASSLEGQYTEAFF. CDR3 in DNA: TGTGCCAGCAGCTTAGAAGGACAATACACTGAAGCTTTCTTT.

Points on this clonotype: Just one base apart from a much larger clone, this may be a read error. The rearrangement uses TRBV28 and TRBJ2-7; a possible D gene is TRBD1 (7 bases). V lost 11 bases and J lost 6, with 14 bases in between. Germline V gives CDR1 MDHEN, CDR2 SYDVKM. This CDR3 comprises 11 residues. In DNA, the CDR3 is TGTGCCGCCGACCAGGGGGGCGAGCAGTACTTC. This codes for CAADQGGEQYF.

This clonotype was counted a few times. A junction boundary mismatches the germline segment, possibly from a read error. The chain employs TRBV6-1 and TRBJ2-1, with TRBD2 matching over 9 bases. Per germline, CDR1 MNHNS and CDR2 SASEGT. The CDR3 totals 15 residues. The CDR3 nucleotides read TGTGCCGGCAGTCGATTAGCGGGAGTCTACAATGAGCAGTTCTTC. Its protein product is CAGSRLAGVYNEQFF.

Written as DNA, the CDR3 is TGCGCCAGCAGCCAAGGAATCTTTGGGGTTAGCAATCAGCCCCAGCATTTT. It is translated as CASSQGIFGVSNQPQHF. The rearrangement links TRBV4-1 to TRBJ1-5; D gene ambiguous. This CDR3 has 17 amino acids. V was pared by 1 base and J by 0 bases, with 13 bases between. Looked up from germline, CDR1 is MGHRA and CDR2 is YSYEKL.

The genes are TRBV6-2 or TRBV6-3 and TRBJ1-5; 8 bases fit TRBD1. V shed 4 bases, J shed 3 bases, and the junction held 2 bases outside the gene matches. This CDR3 has 14 residues. From germline, CDR1 is MNHEY and CDR2 SVGEGT. The CDR3: CASSSGQVNQPQHF. In DNA form, the CDR3 reads TGTGCCAGCAGTTCGGGACAGGTCAATCAGCCCCAGCATTTT.

There are many counts of this clonotype. The V gene is TRBV20-1, the J gene TRBJ2-7, with D perhaps matching TRBD2 (6 bases). The CDR3 contains 16 residues. The V gene's germline CDR1 is DFQATT and CDR2 SNEGSKA (reference sequence). V was shortened by 3 bases and J by 3 bases, with 21 bases between the two germline ends. CDR3 DNA sequence: TGCAGTGCTAGCACTCCTCTAGCGTTGGCATTCTACGAGCAGTACTTC. Translating gives CSASTPLALAFYEQYF.

With respect to this clonotype: A much larger clone lies one base from this, so it may be a read error. The CDR3 nucleotides read TGTGCCAGCTCACCGGTGACTAGCGGCTACGGGCAGTACTTC. Protein sequence: CASSPVTSGYGQYF. This sequence joins TRBV18 and TRBJ2-7; 9 bases align to TRBD2. Per germline, CDR1 KGHSH and CDR2 LQKENI. This CDR3 contains 14 residues. The entire variable domain, with the rest obtained from reference TRBV18 and TRBJ2-7, is as follows: NAGVMQNPRHLVRRRGQEARLRCSPMKGHSHVYWYRQLPEEGLKFMVYLQKENIIDESGMPKERFSAEFPKEGPSILRIQQVVRGDSAAYFCASSPVTSGYGQYFGPGTRLTVT.

The genes are TRBV7-2 and TRBJ1-1, with TRBD1 as a possible D gene (6 bases). This CDR3 has 13 residues. Germline V gene lookup returns CDR1 SGHTA and CDR2 FQGNSA. V dropped 0 bases and J dropped 11 bases, with 13 bases sitting between them. This chain's CDR3 is CASSLAGGDKAFF. The CDR3 bases are TGTGCCAGCAGCTTAGCGGGGGGCGATAAGGCTTTCTTT. The full variable domain, rest sourced from reference TRBV7-2 and TRBJ1-1, is GAGVSQSPSNKVTEKGKDVELRCDPISGHTALYWYRQSLGQGLEFLIYFQGNSAPDKSGLPSDRFSAERTGGSVSTLTIQRTQQEDSAVYLCASSLAGGDKAFFGQGTRLTVV.

In this sample, this clonotype turned up many times. The chain combines TRBV7-2 with TRBJ2-4; a weak D match, TRBD1 (5 bases). CDR1 is SGHTA and CDR2 is FQGNSA in the germline V gene. The CDR3 totals 14 residues. The V end lost 1 base, the J end lost 8 bases, and 12 bases lay between the germline ends. CDR3 sequence: CASSLVRGADIQYF. The CDR3, as DNA: TGTGCCAGCAGCTTAGTTAGGGGCGCGGACATTCAGTACTTC.